The T cell receptor (beta chain) under discussion was sequenced for a study of T-cell memory formation after mild COVID-19. For the study at large: TCR clusters were mostly donor specific.

The CDR3 sequence is 11 residues long. Trimming cost V 3 bases and J 7 bases, with 6 bases left between them. This clonotype occurred many times. MiXCR, run by TCRdb on the 5' RACE reads, gives a single entry per CDR3 protein. In the table there are about 440,000 distinct CDR3 sequences, around 19% of which are singletons. The sequence came from an adult woman who had mild COVID-19 (a few samples of this study predate the infection). Cell type and time point are not known. The sequenced material came from PBMCs or a T cell subset sorted from them (not recorded which). The V gene is TRBV12-3 or TRBV12-4, the J gene TRBJ1-1; no clear D. The CDR3 DNA sequence: TGTGCCAGCAGTTTGGGCCTTGAAGCTTTCTTT. Amino acid sequence: CASSLGLEAFF.